Presented here are 15 T cell receptor beta chains from one specimen sequenced in a study of tumour-infiltrating T cells in Burkitt lymphoma (TCRdb year 2020). Libraries were made using the immunoSEQ multiplex PCR assay. The table was pulled from immuneACCESS by TCRdb, which kept in-frame rearrangements only. Such tables lose some clones; where checked, under half of the loss comes from unresolved V genes, and the rest has no known cause. This sample lists 43,000 or so clones; around 30% were detected once. Approximately 2.6% of the sample is in the top ten clones. The sequenced material came from tumor tissue. The receptors originated from a human donor with Burkitt lymphoma.

This sequence joins TRBV4-1 and TRBJ2-7, with a tentative D call TRBD2 (6 bases). With 5 bases removed from V and 1 base from J, the gap between germline ends came to 15 bases. Per germline, CDR1 MGHRA and CDR2 YSYEKL. The CDR3 is made up of 15 amino acids. The CDR3 spells CASSYQTGTSYEQYF. In DNA form, the CDR3 reads TGCGCCAGCAGCTACCAGACCGGGACTTCCTACGAGCAGTACTTC.

The V and J genes are TRBV2 and TRBJ1-2; no clear D. Trimming removed 7 bases from V and 3 bases from J, with 6 bases in between. The CDR3 has 11 residues. CDR1 is SNHLY, CDR2 FYNNEI, per germline. The CDR3 is CASTYHYGYTF. In nucleotides, the CDR3 is TGTGCCAGCACCTATCACTATGGCTACACCTTC. Filled out from reference TRBV2 and TRBJ1-2, the complete variable domain reads EPEVTQTPSHQVTQMGQEVILRCVPISNHLYFYWYRQILGQKVEFLVSFYNNEISEKSEIFDDQFSVERPDGSNFTLKIRSTKLEDSAMYFCASTYHYGYTFGSGTRLTVV.

This clone was detected only a few times. J is TRBJ1-1 and V is TRBV6-4; TRBD1 matches at 9 bases. The ends lost 3 bases at V and 9 bases at J; junction bases unmatched: 5. Germline-derived CDR1 and CDR2 are MRHNA and SNTAGT. The CDR3 spans 13 residues. Written as DNA, the CDR3 is TGTGCCAGCAGTGAGGACAGGGGAGGGAAAGCTTTCTTT. Encoded protein: CASSEDRGGKAFF.

The chain carries TRBV2 and TRBJ1-4; no firm D call. CDR3 length equals 15 residues. Deletions cut 7 bases from V and 5 bases from J, with 17 bases between. The germline CDR1 and CDR2 sequences are SNHLY and FYNNEI. CDR3 loop: CASIPTGQPNEKLFF. CDR3 coding DNA: TGTGCCAGCATCCCCACCGGCCAGCCGAATGAAAAACTGTTTTTT.

The V and J genes are TRBV16 and TRBJ1-4; no definite D call. Germline CDR1 and CDR2: KGHSY and FQNENV. The CDR3 loop spans 12 amino acids. V lost 0 bases to trimming and J lost 8 bases, with 4 bases between them. The CDR3 nucleotides are TGTGCCAGCAGCCAATCGCGGGAAAAACTGTTTTTT. It specifies CASSQSREKLFF.

This clone appeared a few times. The chain is built from TRBV14 and TRBJ1-1; TRBD1 is a possible D gene (5 bases). CDR1 is SGHDN and CDR2 is FVKESK in the germline V gene. The CDR3 has 17 residues. Trimming cost V 1 base and J 1 base, with 16 bases left between them. The CDR3 DNA reads as TGTGCCAGCAGCCAAGCCTGGGGGAGGTCACCGAACACTGAAGCTTTCTTT. It encodes CASSQAWGRSPNTEAFF.

The chain combines TRBV7-2 with TRBJ1-2, with 7 nucleotides matching TRBD1. V was pared by 2 bases and J by 8 bases, with 8 bases of the junction left unmatched. Germline V gene data show CDR1 as SGHTA and CDR2 as FQGNSA. The CDR3 runs 14 residues. The CDR3 spells CASSLSVQGGGYTF. DNA for the CDR3: TGTGCCAGCAGCTTATCAGTCCAGGGGGGGGGCTACACCTTC.

The table lists this clone with a count of one. The V and J genes are TRBV2 and TRBJ2-7; perhaps TRBD1 as D (7 bases). Germline V lookup: CDR1 SNHLY, CDR2 FYNNEI. V was pared by 7 bases and J by 5 bases, with 12 bases between. The CDR3 totals 12 residues. CDR3 loop: CASTGRGDEQYF. Written as DNA, the CDR3 is TGTGCCAGCACCGGCAGGGGGGACGAGCAGTACTTC.

The rearrangement links TRBV2 to TRBJ2-7, with no clear D. The CDR3 spans 12 residues. Germline assignment: CDR1 SNHLY and CDR2 FYNNEI. V shed 5 bases and J shed 4 bases, with 9 bases lying between them. DNA of the CDR3: TGTGCCAGCAGTTACACGAATTACGAGCAGTACTTC. This sequence encodes CASSYTNYEQYF.

There are a few counts of this clone. V usage is TRBV20-1 and J usage is TRBJ2-3; D uncertain. This CDR3 region has 10 residues. Trimming took 7 bases from V and 0 from J, leaving 2 bases between them. Germline CDR1 reads DFQATT; CDR2 reads SNEGSKA (reference sequence). CDR3 in DNA: TGCAGTGGTAGCACAGATACGCAGTATTTT. It specifies CSGSTDTQYF.

The chain employs TRBV4-3 and TRBJ1-3; D gene uncertain. V gave up 4 bases and J gave up 2 bases, with 9 bases separating them. CDR1 and CDR2 from the germline V gene are LGHNA and YSLEER. The CDR3 contains 14 residues. The CDR3: CASSRKAAGNTIYF. In DNA, the CDR3 is TGCGCCAGCAGCCGGAAGGCGGCTGGAAACACCATATATTTT.

The gene calls are TRBV5-5 and TRBJ2-2; perhaps D is TRBD1 or TRBD2 (5 bases each). The CDR3 is 13 residues long. Germline assignment: CDR1 SGHKS and CDR2 YYEKEE (reference sequence). V was shortened by 2 bases and J by 4 bases, with 6 bases between the two germline ends. CDR3 sequence reads: CASSFGGTGELFF. CDR3 nucleotide sequence: TGTGCCAGCAGCTTTGGGGGCACCGGGGAGCTGTTTTTT.

The gene calls are TRBV6-1 and TRBJ1-4; D gene unclear. V was pared by 1 base and J by 5 bases, with 8 bases between. Germline CDR1 is MNHNS and CDR2 is SASEGT. This CDR3 spans 14 amino acids. The DNA for the CDR3 is TGTGCCAGCAGTGAAGTATTTCGGAATGAAAAACTGTTTTTT. Its translation: CASSEVFRNEKLFF.

The table lists this clone with a few counts. The chain links TRBV27 to TRBJ2-2, with a tentative D call TRBD2 (6 bases). The CDR3 is made up of 13 amino acids. Germline V CDR1 and CDR2: MNHEY, SMNVEV (reference sequence). Trimming removed 5 bases at V and 5 bases at J, with 9 bases between. The chain's CDR3 is CASSQRGTGELFF. In DNA, the CDR3 is TGTGCCAGCAGTCAACGGGGGACCGGGGAGCTGTTTTTT.

This clone has only one observation. This chain uses TRBV19 with TRBJ2-3, with TRBD1 matching over 10 bases. The CDR3 contains 15 residues. The V gene end was trimmed by 1 base and the J gene end by 4 bases; junction bases not matched to a gene: 2. Germline CDR1 reads LNHDA; CDR2 reads SQIVND (reference sequence). Here the CDR3 reads CASSIGGQGADTQYF. In DNA, the CDR3 is TGTGCCAGTAGTATAGGAGGACAGGGGGCAGATACGCAGTATTTT.